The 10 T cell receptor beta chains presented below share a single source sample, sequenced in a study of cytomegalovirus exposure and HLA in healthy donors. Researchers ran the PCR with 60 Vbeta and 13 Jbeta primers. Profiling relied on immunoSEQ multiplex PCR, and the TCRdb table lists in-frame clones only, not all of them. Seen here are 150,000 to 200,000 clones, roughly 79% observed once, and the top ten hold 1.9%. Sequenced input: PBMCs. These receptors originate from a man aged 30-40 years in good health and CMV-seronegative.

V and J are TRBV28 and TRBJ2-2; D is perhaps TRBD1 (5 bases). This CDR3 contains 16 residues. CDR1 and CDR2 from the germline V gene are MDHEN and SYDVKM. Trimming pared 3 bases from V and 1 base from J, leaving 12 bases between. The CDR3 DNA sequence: TGTGCCAGCAGTTTGTTGTTTACAGGGAACACCGGGGAGCTGTTTTTT. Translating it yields CASSLLFTGNTGELFF.

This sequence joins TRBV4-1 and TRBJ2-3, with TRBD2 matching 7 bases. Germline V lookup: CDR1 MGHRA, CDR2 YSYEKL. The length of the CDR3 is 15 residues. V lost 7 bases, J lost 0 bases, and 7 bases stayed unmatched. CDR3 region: CASTSGGSSTDTQYF. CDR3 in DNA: TGCGCCAGCACTAGCGGTGGGTCTAGCACAGATACGCAGTATTTT.

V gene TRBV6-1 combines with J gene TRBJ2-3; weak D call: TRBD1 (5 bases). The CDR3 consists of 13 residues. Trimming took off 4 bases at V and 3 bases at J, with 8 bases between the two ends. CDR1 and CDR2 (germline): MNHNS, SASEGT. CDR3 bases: TGTGCCAGCAGTGGGCAGGGAACAGATACGCAGTATTTT. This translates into CASSGQGTDTQYF.

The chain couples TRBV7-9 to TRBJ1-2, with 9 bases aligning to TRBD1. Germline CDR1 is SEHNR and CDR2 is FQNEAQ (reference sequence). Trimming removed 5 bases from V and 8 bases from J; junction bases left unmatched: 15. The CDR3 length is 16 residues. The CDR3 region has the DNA TGTGCCAGCAGCCAATCAATCGACAGGGGGATTGGGGGCTACACCTTC. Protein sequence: CASSQSIDRGIGGYTF.

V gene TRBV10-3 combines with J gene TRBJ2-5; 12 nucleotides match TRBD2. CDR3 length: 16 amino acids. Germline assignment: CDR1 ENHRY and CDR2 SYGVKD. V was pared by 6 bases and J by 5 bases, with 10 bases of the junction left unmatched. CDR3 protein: CAIRSRLAGEAETQYF. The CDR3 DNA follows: TGTGCCATCAGGAGCAGACTAGCGGGAGAAGCGGAGACCCAGTACTTC.

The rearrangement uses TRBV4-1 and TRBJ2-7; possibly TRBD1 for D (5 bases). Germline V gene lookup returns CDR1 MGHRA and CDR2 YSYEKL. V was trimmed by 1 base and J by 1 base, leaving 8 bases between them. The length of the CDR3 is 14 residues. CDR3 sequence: CASSQAQGSYEQYF. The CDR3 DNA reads TGCGCCAGCAGCCAAGCTCAGGGTTCCTACGAGCAGTACTTC.

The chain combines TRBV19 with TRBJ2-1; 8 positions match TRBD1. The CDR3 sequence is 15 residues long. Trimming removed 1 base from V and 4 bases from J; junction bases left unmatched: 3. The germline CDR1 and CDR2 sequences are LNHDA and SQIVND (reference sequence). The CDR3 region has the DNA TGTGCCAGTAGTATAGCCAGGGGGCTGTACAATGAGCAGTTCTTC. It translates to CASSIARGLYNEQFF.

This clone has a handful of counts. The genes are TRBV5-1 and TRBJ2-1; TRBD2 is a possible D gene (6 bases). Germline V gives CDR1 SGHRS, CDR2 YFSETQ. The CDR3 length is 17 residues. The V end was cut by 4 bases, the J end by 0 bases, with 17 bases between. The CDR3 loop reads CASSPSDYPSSYNEQFF. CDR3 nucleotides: TGCGCCAGCAGCCCGTCGGACTACCCGAGCTCCTACAATGAGCAGTTCTTC.

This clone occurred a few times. CDR3 in DNA: TGTGCCAGCAGCTTAGCAGGGGATATCTACGAGCAGTACTTC. It specifies CASSLAGDIYEQYF. This chain connects TRBV7-2 to TRBJ2-7; D might be TRBD1 (5 bases). V lost 0 bases and J lost 3, with 9 bases in between. Germline loops: CDR1 SGHTA, CDR2 FQGNSA. The CDR3 is made up of 14 amino acids.

CDR3 in amino acids: CASSYSGEGQPQHF. For the CDR3, the DNA is TGTGCCAGCAGTTACTCAGGGGAGGGTCAGCCCCAGCATTTT. The chain carries TRBV6-6 and TRBJ1-5, with D possibly matching TRBD1 (5 bases). Trimming stripped 0 bases from V and 6 bases from J, with 9 bases between. CDR3 length equals 14 residues. Germline CDR1 and CDR2: MNHNY and SVGAGI (reference sequence).